One and the same sample provided the 18 T cell receptor beta chains below, sequenced in a study of blood T cell repertoires in COVID-19 (dated by TCRdb to about 2020). Library creation used the immunoSEQ multiplex PCR assay. The table was pulled from immuneACCESS by TCRdb, which kept in-frame rearrangements only. Such tables lose some clones; where checked, under half of the loss comes from unresolved V genes, and the rest has no known cause. This sample lists 72,000 or so clones; nearly 90% were detected once. The ten largest account for approximately 1.5% of the sample. The sample was peripheral blood. Receptors originate from a man aged 60 to 69 with acute or convalescent COVID-19.

This chain connects TRBV27 to TRBJ1-2; possible D gene TRBD1, 5 bases. Germline values: CDR1 MNHEY, CDR2 SMNVEV (reference sequence). This CDR3 is built from 11 residues. The germline V and J ends were trimmed by 6 bases and 7 bases, with 9 bases remaining between them. CDR3: CASSNGGGYTF. The CDR3 bases are TGTGCCAGCAGCAACGGGGGTGGCTACACCTTC.

This clone appeared a single time. This rearrangement joins TRBV7-2 to TRBJ2-3; 7 bases align to TRBD2. This CDR3 is 14 amino acids long. Germline CDR1 is SGHTA and CDR2 is FQGNSA. Losses at the gene ends were 3 bases for V and 1 base for J; bases not matched to a gene: 1. CDR3: CASSFSGGTDTQYF. The CDR3 DNA sequence: TGTGCCAGCAGCTTCAGCGGGGGCACAGATACGCAGTATTTT.

The CDR3 is CASSSPGRGNTIYF. In nucleotides, the CDR3 is TGTGCCAGTAGCTCCCCAGGGAGGGGAAACACCATATATTTT. The chain uses TRBV19 and TRBJ1-3; D is possibly TRBD1 (5 bases). The CDR3 spans 14 residues. V lost 6 bases to trimming and J lost 4 bases, with 13 bases between them. The germline V gene encodes CDR1 LNHDA and CDR2 SQIVND (reference sequence).

The chain joins TRBV9 to TRBJ2-3; 7 bases are a match to TRBD1. With V trimmed by 6 bases and J by 6 bases, 10 bases remained unmatched. The germline V gene encodes CDR1 SGDLS and CDR2 YYNGEE. This CDR3 contains 14 residues. CDR3 DNA sequence: TGTGCCAGCACTCGGACAGGCACCGGGGATACGCAGTATTTT. Encoded protein: CASTRTGTGDTQYF.

The chain combines TRBV18 with TRBJ1-5, with 8 positions matching TRBD1. This CDR3 has 15 amino acids. With V trimmed by 8 bases and J by 7 bases, 13 bases remained unmatched. Germline-derived CDR1 and CDR2 are KGHSH and LQKENI. The CDR3 sequence: CASDYSGQVGQPQHF. CDR3 nucleotide sequence: TGTGCCAGCGACTACTCGGGACAGGTCGGGCAGCCCCAGCATTTT.

The chain employs TRBV5-6 and TRBJ1-2, with D maybe TRBD1 (5 bases). The V end was cut by 0 bases, the J end by 5 bases, with 14 bases between. Germline-derived CDR1 and CDR2 are SGHDT and YYEEEE. CDR3 size: 15 residues. The CDR3: CASSLASGGRYGYTF. CDR3 coding DNA: TGTGCCAGCAGCTTGGCCTCGGGGGGTCGGTATGGCTACACCTTC.

This sequence joins TRBV6-5 and TRBJ1-5, with no clear D. The CDR3 runs 15 residues. Germline lookup yields CDR1 MNHEY and CDR2 SVGAGI. Trimming removed 6 bases from V and 2 bases from J, with 14 bases in between. CDR3 sequence: CASRSGFVGNQPQHF. CDR3 coding DNA: TGTGCCAGCAGGAGCGGGTTTGTGGGCAATCAGCCCCAGCATTTT.

The rearrangement links TRBV29-1 to TRBJ2-6; D is perhaps TRBD1 (5 bases). This CDR3 is built from 13 residues. The germline CDR1 and CDR2 sequences are SQVTM and ANQGSEA. V lost 6 bases to trimming and J lost 0 bases, with 6 bases between them. CDR3 bases: TGCAGCGTCAGGGTCTCTGGGGCCAACGTCCTGACTTTC. Translating gives CSVRVSGANVLTF.

V and J are TRBV10-3 and TRBJ2-7; TRBD1 aligns across 8 bases. Germline-derived CDR1 and CDR2 are ENHRY and SYGVKD. CDR3 length: 16 amino acids. V dropped 3 bases and J dropped 2; count of bases not matched to a gene: 9. CDR3 protein: CAISETGTGQPYEQYF. The CDR3 region has the DNA TGTGCCATCAGTGAAACAGGGACAGGACAACCCTACGAGCAGTACTTC.

The chain employs TRBV11-3 and TRBJ2-2; 8 bases map to TRBD2. J was trimmed by 9 bases and V by 5 bases; bases with no gene match: 8. The germline V gene encodes CDR1 SGHNT and CDR2 YENEEA. The CDR3 is 14 residues long. The DNA for the CDR3 is TGTGCCAGCAGCGCCGAGCGGGGGTGGAGGGAGCTGTTTTTT. It encodes CASSAERGWRELFF.

Only a few counts were recorded for this clone. The chain links TRBV5-1 to TRBJ2-2; D may be TRBD1 (5 bases). V lost 3 bases and J 5 bases, leaving 11 bases between the germline ends. CDR1 is SGHRS, CDR2 YFSETQ, per germline. This CDR3 comprises 14 residues. The CDR3 region is CASSSRSGTGELFF. The CDR3 region has the DNA TGCGCCAGCAGCTCCAGATCAGGGACCGGGGAGCTGTTTTTT.

The J gene is TRBJ2-1, the V gene TRBV11-3; 9 bases map to TRBD1. Germline CDR1 and CDR2: SGHNT and YENEEA. The length of the CDR3 is 15 residues. Unmatched junction bases numbered 9, after V lost 4 bases and J lost 8 bases. CDR3 coding DNA: TGTGCCAGCAGCTCTAGGGGGACAGGGTCTTATGAGCAGTTCTTC. This sequence encodes CASSSRGTGSYEQFF. Variable domain in full (rest from reference TRBV11-3 and TRBJ2-1): EAGVVQSPRYKIIEKKQPVAFWCNPISGHNTLYWYLQNLGQGPELLIRYENEEAVDDSQLPKDRFSAERLKGVDSTLKIQPAELGDSAVYLCASSSRGTGSYEQFFGPGTRLTVL.

The chain carries TRBV24-1 and TRBJ1-5; D is unresolved. Germline-derived CDR1 and CDR2 are KGHDR and SFDVKD. This CDR3 comprises 12 residues. Trimming cost V 3 bases and J 6 bases, with 5 bases left between them. CDR3 DNA sequence: TGTGCCACCAGTGATCGTTTTCAGCCCCAGCATTTT. Amino acid sequence: CATSDRFQPQHF.

This clone was observed a single time. The rearrangement uses TRBV27 and TRBJ1-2; 8 bases align to TRBD1. This CDR3 is 12 amino acids long. V shed 4 bases, J shed 8 bases, and the junction held 3 bases outside the gene matches. Germline V gene sequence: CDR1 MNHEY, CDR2 SMNVEV (reference sequence). In DNA form, the CDR3 reads TGTGCCAGCAGTTACAGGGGGGTGGGCTACACCTTC. This sequence encodes CASSYRGVGYTF.

This chain links TRBV7-8 with TRBJ2-1, with 9 bases matching TRBD1. Germline lookup yields CDR1 SGHVS and CDR2 FQNEAQ. With 4 bases clipped from V and 10 bases from J, the junction kept 8 bases outside the gene matches. The length of the CDR3 is 14 residues. The CDR3 reads CASSWDRVMSEQFF. In DNA, the CDR3 is TGTGCCAGCAGCTGGGACAGGGTTATGAGCGAGCAGTTCTTC.

The rearrangement joins TRBV9 to TRBJ2-7, with D tentatively TRBD1 (6 bases). In germline, CDR1 is SGDLS, CDR2 YYNGEE. The CDR3 runs to 16 residues. V was clipped by 0 bases and J by 4 bases, with 17 bases between them. The CDR3: CASSVDGGQWEYEQYF. CDR3 nucleotides: TGTGCCAGCAGCGTAGATGGTGGACAGTGGGAGTACGAGCAGTACTTC.

This chain joins TRBV11-2 and TRBJ2-3; D is ambiguous. The CDR3 spans 13 residues. Trimming stripped 3 bases from V and 8 bases from J, with 12 bases between. Germline V CDR1 and CDR2: SGHAT, FQNNGV. The CDR3: CASSFLKMATQYF. The CDR3 nucleotides read TGTGCCAGCAGCTTCCTTAAGATGGCTACGCAGTATTTT. Based on the CDR3 plus reference TRBV11-2 and TRBJ2-3, the full variable domain is EAGVAQSPRYKIIEKRQSVAFWCNPISGHATLYWYQQILGQGPKLLIQFQNNGVVDDSQLPKDRFSAERLKGVDSTLKIQPAKLEDSAVYLCASSFLKMATQYFGPGTRLTVL.

The V gene is TRBV18, the J gene TRBJ1-2; D is unresolved. Trimming cost V 2 bases and J 8 bases, with 12 bases left between them. The CDR3 runs to 13 residues. CDR1 KGHSH and CDR2 LQKENI come from the germline V gene. CDR3 in amino acids: CASSPTGERGYTF. CDR3 in DNA: TGTGCCAGCTCACCAACCGGGGAGCGCGGCTACACCTTC.